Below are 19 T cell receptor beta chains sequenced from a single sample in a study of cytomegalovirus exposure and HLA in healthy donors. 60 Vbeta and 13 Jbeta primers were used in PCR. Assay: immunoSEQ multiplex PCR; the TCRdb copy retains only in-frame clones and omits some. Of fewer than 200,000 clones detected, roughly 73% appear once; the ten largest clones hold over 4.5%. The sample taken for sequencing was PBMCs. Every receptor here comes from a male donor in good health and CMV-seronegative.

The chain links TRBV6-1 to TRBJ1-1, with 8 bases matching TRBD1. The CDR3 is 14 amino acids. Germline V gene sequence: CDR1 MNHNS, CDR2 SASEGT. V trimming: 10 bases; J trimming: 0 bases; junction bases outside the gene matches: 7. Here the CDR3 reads CATLRQGMNTEAFF. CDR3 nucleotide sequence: TGTGCCACCTTACGACAGGGGATGAACACTGAAGCTTTCTTT.

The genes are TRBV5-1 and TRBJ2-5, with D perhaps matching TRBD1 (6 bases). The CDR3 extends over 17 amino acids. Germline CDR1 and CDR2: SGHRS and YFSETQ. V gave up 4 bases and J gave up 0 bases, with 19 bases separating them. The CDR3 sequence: CASSPAGAGTYQETQYF. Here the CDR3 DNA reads TGCGCCAGCAGCCCTGCAGGGGCGGGTACGTACCAAGAGACCCAGTACTTC.

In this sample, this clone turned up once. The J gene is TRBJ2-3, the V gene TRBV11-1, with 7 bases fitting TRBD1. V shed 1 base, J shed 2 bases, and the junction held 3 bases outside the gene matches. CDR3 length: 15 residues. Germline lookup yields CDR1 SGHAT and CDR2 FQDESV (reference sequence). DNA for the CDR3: TGTGCCAGCAGCTTAGGACAGGGTCTCACAGATACGCAGTATTTT. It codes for CASSLGQGLTDTQYF.

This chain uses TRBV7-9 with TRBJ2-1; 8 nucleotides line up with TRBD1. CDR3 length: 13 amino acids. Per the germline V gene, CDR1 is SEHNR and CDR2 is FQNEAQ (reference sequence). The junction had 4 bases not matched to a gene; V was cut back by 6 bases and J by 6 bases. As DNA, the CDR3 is TGTGCCAGCAGACTTACAGGGGGCAATGAGCAGTTCTTC. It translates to CASRLTGGNEQFF.

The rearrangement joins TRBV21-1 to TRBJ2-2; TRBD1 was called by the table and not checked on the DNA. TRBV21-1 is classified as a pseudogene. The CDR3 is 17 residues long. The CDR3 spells CASSRKPGQGNTGELFF. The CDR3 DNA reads TGTGCCAGCAGCAGGAAACCGGGACAGGGAAACACCGGGGAGCTGTTTTTT.

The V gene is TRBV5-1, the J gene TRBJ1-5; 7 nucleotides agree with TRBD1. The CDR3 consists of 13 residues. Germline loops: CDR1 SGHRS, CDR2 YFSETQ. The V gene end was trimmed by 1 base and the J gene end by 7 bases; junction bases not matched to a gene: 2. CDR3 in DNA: TGCGCCAGCAGCTTGACAGGGGAACAGCCCCAGCATTTT. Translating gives CASSLTGEQPQHF.

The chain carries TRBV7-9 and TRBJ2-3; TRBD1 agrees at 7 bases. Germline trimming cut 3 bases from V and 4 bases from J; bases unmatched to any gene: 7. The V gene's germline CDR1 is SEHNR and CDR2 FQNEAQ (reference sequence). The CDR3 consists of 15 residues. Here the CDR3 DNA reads TGTGCCAGCAGCTTCGGCAGGACAGGTTCAGATACGCAGTATTTT. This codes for CASSFGRTGSDTQYF. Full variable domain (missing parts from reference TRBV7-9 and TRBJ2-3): DTGVSQNPRHKITKRGQNVTFRCDPISEHNRLYWYRQTLGQGPEFLTYFQNEAQLEKSRLLSDRFSAERPKGSFSTLEIQRTEQGDSAMYLCASSFGRTGSDTQYFGPGTRLTVL.

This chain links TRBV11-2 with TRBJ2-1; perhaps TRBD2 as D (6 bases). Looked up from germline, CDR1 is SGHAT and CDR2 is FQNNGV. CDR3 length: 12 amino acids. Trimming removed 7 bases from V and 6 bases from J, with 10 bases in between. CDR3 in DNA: TGTGCCAGCAAGGCGGGGCTCAATGAGCAGTTCTTC. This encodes CASKAGLNEQFF.

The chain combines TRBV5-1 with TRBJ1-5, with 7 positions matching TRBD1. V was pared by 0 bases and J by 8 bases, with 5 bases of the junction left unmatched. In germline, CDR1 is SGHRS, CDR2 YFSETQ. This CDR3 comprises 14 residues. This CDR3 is CASSLEGGGEPQHF. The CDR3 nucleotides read TGCGCCAGCAGCTTGGAAGGGGGCGGGGAGCCCCAGCATTTT.

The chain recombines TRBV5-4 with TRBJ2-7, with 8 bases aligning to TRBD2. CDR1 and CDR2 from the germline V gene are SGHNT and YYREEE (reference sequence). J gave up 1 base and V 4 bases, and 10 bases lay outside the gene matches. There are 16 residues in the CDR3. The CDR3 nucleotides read TGTGCCAGCAGCCCGAAGACGGCTAGCGGGTCCTACGAGCAGTACTTC. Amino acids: CASSPKTASGSYEQYF.

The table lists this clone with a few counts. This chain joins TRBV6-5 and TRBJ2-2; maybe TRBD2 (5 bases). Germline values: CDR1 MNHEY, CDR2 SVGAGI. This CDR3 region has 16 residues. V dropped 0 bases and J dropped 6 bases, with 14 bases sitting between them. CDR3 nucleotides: TGTGCCAGCAGTTACTCCGGGGTCTCGGGATCCGGGGAGCTGTTTTTT. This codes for CASSYSGVSGSGELFF.

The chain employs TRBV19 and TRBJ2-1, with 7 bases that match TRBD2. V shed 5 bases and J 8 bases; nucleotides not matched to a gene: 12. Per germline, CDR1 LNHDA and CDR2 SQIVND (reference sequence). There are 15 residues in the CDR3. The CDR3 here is CASSLPGLGGYEQFF. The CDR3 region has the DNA TGTGCCAGTAGTCTGCCCGGCCTGGGGGGGTATGAGCAGTTCTTC.

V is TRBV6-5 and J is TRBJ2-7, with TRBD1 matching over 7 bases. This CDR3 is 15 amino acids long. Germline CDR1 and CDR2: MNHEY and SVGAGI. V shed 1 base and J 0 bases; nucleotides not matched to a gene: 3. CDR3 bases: TGTGCCAGCAGTTACTATCCAGGGGGCTCCTACGAGCAGTACTTC. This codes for CASSYYPGGSYEQYF.

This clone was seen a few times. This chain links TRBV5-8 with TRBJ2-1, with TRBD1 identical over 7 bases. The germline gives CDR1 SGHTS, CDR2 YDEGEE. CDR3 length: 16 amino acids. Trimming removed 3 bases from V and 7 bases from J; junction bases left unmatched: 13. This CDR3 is CASSWTGRGSLNEQFF. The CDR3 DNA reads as TGTGCCAGCAGCTGGACGGGCAGGGGGTCCCTTAATGAGCAGTTCTTC.

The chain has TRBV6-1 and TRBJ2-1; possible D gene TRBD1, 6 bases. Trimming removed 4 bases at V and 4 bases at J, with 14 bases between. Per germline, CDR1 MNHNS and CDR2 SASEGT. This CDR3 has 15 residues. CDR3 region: CASSAGTRTYNEQFF. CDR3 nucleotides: TGTGCCAGCAGTGCAGGGACAAGGACGTACAATGAGCAGTTCTTC.

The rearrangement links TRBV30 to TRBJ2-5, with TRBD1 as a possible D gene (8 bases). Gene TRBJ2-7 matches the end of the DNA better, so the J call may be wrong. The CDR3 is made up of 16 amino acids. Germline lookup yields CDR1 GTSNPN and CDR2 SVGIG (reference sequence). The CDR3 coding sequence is TGTGCCTGGTCCTGGACAGGGACGGCTAGCGGCTACGAGCAGTACTTC. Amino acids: CAWSWTGTASGYEQYF.

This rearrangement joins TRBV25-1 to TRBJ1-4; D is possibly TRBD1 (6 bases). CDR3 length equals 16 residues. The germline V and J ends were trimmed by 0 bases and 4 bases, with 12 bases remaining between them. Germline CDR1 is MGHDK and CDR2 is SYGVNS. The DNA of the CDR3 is TGTGCCAGCAGTGAATATGATGGGGGACATAATGAAAAACTGTTTTTT. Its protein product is CASSEYDGGHNEKLFF.

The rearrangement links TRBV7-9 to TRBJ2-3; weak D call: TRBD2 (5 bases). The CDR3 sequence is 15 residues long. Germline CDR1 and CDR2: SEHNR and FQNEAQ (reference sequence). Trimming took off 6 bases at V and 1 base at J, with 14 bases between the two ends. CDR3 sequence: CASSSGLDGTDTQYF. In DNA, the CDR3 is TGTGCCAGCAGTTCCGGACTCGACGGCACAGATACGCAGTATTTT.

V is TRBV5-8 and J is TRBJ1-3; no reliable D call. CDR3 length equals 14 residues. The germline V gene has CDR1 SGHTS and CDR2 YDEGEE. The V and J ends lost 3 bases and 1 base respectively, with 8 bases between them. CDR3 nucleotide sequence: TGTGCCAGCAGCTCCGCAGGATCTGGAAACACCATATATTTT. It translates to CASSSAGSGNTIYF.